One T cell receptor beta chain is described in this entry. The CDR3 runs 17 residues. V shed 3 bases and J 2 bases; nucleotides not matched to a gene: 10. CDR1 and CDR2 (germline): SEHNR, FQNEAQ (reference sequence). The record originates from a study of blood T cell repertoires in COVID-19. TCRdb's copy holds only in-frame clones and misses some; the assay was immunoSEQ multiplex PCR. The table includes tens of thousands of clones, 70% to 90% detected once. The origin of this receptor is a human donor in a cohort sampled during active COVID-19. Sequenced: peripheral blood. V is TRBV7-9 and J is TRBJ1-5, with 7 bases aligning to TRBD1. CDR3 sequence reads: CASSLGAGGLGNQPQHF. The DNA of the CDR3 is TGTGCCAGCAGCTTGGGCGCAGGGGGGCTGGGCAATCAGCCCCAGCATTTT.